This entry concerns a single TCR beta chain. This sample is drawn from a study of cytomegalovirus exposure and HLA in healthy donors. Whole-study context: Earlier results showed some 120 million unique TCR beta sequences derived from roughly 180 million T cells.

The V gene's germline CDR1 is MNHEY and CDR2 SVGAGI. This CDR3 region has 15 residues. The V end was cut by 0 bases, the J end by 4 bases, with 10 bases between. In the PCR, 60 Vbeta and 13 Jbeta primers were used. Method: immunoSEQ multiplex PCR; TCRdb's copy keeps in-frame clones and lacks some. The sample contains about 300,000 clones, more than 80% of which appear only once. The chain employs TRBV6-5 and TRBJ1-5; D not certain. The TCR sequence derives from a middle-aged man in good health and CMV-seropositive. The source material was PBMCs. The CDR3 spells CASSYSGRGNQPQHF. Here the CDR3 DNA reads TGTGCCAGCAGTTACTCGGGCCGAGGGAATCAGCCCCAGCATTTT.